The clone carrying this T cell receptor (beta chain) was found a few times. Its antigen remains unidentified. It was one heparinised blood draw, averaging roughly 120 mL, that each donor gave. CD45RO/CCR7/CD25/CD127/CD95/CD27 separated CD4+ naive, central memory, regulatory and stem cell-like memory cells by sorting. Purity above 95% was achieved in all sorted populations. The data were obtained in a study of beta chain features in type 1 diabetes. Study overall: On cell yields, gender and age, patients and healthy donors were similar. General study points: Moderate but significant shortening of TCRB CDR3s was recorded in all four CD4+ subsets from Type 1 diabetes patients.

Trimming removed 8 bases from V and 4 bases from J; junction bases left unmatched: 7. The CDR3 is 14 amino acids. Germline CDR1 is SNHLY and CDR2 is FYNNEI. As every portion of the isolated RNA was reverse transcribed, the sequencing read expressed TCRB transcripts. Here immunoSEQ multiplex PCR was the method, and the copy in TCRdb shows in-frame clones only, minus some. The sample consists of some 640,000 clones, over 11% of them appearing once. This TCR was sampled from a young man with type 1 diabetes. The chain uses TRBV2 and TRBJ2-5; 10 bases map to TRBD2. Specimen: naive CD4+ T cells from blood. The CDR3 here is CASSAIAGGETQYF. For the CDR3, the DNA is TGTGCCAGCTCGGCAATAGCGGGGGGAGAGACCCAGTACTTC. Full variable domain (outside the CDR3, taken from reference TRBV2 and TRBJ2-5): EPEVTQTPSHQVTQMGQEVILRCVPISNHLYFYWYRQILGQKVEFLVSFYNNEISEKSEIFDDQFSVERPDGSNFTLKIRSTKLEDSAMYFCASSAIAGGETQYFGPGTRLLVL.